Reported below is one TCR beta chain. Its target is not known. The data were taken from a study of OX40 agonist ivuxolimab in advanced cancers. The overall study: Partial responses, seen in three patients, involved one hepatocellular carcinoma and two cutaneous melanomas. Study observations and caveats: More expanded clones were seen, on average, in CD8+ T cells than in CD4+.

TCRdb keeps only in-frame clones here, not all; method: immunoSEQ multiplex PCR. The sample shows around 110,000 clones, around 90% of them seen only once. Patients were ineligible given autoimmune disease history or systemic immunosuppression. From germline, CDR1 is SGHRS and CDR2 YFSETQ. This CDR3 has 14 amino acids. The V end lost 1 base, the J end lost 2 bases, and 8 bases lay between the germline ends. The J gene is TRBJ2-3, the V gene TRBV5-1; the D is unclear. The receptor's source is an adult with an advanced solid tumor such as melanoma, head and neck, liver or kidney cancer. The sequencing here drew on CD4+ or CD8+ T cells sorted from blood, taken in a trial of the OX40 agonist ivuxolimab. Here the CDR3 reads CASSLLDYTDTQYF. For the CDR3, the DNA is TGCGCCAGCAGCTTGTTAGATTACACAGATACGCAGTATTTT.